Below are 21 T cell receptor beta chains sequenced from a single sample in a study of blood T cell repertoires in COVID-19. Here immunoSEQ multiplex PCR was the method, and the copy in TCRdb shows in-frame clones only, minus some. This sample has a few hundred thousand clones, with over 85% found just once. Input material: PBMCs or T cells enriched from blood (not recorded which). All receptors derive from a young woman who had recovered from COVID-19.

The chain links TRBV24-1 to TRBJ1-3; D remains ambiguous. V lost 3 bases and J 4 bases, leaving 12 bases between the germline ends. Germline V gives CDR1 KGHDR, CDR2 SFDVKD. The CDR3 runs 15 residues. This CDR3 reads CATSDGGRPGNTIYF. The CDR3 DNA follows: TGTGCCACCAGTGATGGCGGGAGGCCCGGAAACACCATATATTTT.

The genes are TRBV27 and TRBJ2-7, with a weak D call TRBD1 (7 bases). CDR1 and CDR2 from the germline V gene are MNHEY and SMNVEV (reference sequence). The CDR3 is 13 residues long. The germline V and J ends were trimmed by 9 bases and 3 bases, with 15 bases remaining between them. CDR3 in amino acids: CASSGGWRYEQYF. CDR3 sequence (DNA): TGTGCCAGTTCAGGGGGGTGGCGCTACGAGCAGTACTTC.

CDR3 residues: CASSLGQNQPQHF. The CDR3 bases are TGTGCCAGCAGCTTGGGGCAGAATCAGCCCCAGCATTTT. The chain is built from TRBV7-2 and TRBJ1-5; tentatively, D is TRBD1 (5 bases). The CDR3 spans 13 residues. The ends were cut back, 3 bases at V and 4 bases at J, with 7 bases in the middle. Germline CDR1 SGHTA, CDR2 FQGNSA.

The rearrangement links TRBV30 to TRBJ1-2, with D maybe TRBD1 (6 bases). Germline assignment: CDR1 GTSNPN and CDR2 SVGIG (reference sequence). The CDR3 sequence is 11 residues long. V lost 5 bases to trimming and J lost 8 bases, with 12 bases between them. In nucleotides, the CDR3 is TGTGCCTGGGGGTCAGGGGACGGCTACACCTTC. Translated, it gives CAWGSGDGYTF.

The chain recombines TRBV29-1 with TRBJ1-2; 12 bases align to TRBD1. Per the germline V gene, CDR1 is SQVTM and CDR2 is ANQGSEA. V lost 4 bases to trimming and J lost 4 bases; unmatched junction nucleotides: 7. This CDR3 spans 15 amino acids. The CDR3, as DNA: TGCAGCGTTGTGGGACAGGGGGCCCCCGTCTATGGCTACACCTTC. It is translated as CSVVGQGAPVYGYTF.

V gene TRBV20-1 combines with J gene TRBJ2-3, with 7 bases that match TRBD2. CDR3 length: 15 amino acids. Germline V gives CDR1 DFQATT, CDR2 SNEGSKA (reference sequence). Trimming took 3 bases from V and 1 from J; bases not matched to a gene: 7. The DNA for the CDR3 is TGCAGTGCTAGTTCTGGGAGGGGAGGCACAGATACGCAGTATTTT. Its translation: CSASSGRGGTDTQYF.

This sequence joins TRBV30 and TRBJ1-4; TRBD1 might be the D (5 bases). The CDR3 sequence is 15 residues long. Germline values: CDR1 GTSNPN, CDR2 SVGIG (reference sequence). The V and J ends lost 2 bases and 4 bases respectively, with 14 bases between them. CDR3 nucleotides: TGTGCCTGGAGTATGAAAGACAGTTATAATGAAAAACTGTTTTTT. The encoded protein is CAWSMKDSYNEKLFF.

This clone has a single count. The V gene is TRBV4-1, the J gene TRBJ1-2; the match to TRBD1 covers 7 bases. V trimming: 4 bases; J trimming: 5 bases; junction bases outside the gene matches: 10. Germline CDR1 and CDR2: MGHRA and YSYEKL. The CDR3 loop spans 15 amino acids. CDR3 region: CASSLTTGEKYGYTF. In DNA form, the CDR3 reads TGCGCCAGCAGCCTAACCACAGGGGAGAAATATGGCTACACCTTC.

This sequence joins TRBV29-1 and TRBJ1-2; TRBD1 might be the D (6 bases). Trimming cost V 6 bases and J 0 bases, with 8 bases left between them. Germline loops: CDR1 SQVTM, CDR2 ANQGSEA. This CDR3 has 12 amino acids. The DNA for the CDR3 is TGCAGCGTAGGGGACACTAACTATGGCTACACCTTC. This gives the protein CSVGDTNYGYTF. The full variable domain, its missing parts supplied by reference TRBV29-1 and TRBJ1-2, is SAVISQKPSRDICQRGTSLTIQCQVDSQVTMMFWYRQQPGQSLTLIATANQGSEATYESGFVIDKFPISRPNLTFSTLTVSNMSPEDSSIYLCSVGDTNYGYTFGSGTRLTVV.

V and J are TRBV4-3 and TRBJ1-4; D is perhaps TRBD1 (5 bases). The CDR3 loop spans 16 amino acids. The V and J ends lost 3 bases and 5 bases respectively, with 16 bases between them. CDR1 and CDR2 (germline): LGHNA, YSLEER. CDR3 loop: CASSQGGSGLNEKLFF. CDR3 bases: TGCGCCAGCAGCCAGGGGGGTAGTGGGTTAAATGAAAAACTGTTTTTT.

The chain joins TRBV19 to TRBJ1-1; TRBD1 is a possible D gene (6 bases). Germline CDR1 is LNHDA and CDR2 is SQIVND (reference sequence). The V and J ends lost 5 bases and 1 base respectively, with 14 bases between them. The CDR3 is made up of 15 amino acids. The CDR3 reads CASSAFWGQNTEAFF. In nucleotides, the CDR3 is TGTGCCAGTAGTGCATTCTGGGGACAGAACACTGAAGCTTTCTTT.

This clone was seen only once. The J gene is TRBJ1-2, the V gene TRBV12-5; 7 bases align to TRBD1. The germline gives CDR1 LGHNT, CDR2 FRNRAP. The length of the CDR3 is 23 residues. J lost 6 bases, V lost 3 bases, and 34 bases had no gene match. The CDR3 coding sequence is TGTGCTAGTGGTTTACTCCATGCAGGAGGACAGTTTGGCAGGACAGGAGGATATAATGGCTACACCTTC. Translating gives CASGLLHAGGQFGRTGGYNGYTF. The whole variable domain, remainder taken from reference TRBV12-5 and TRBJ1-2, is DARVTQTPRHKVTEMGQEVTMRCQPILGHNTVFWYRQTMMQGLELLAYFRNRAPLDDSGMPKDRFSAEMPDATLATLKIQPSEPRDSAVYFCASGLLHAGGQFGRTGGYNGYTFGSGTRLTVV.

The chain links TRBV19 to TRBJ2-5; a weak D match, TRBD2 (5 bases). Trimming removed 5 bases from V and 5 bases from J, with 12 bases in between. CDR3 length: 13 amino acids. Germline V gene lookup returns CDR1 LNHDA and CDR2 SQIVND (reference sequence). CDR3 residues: CASSDLAAETQYF. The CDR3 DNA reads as TGTGCCAGTAGTGATCTAGCCGCGGAGACCCAGTACTTC.

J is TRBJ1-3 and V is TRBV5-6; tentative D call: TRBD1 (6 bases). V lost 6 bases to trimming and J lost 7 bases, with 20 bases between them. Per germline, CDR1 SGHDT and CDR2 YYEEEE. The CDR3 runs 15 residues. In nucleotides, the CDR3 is TGTGCCAGCATCGAAACAGGGAAACCGGGCAACACCATATATTTT. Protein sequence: CASIETGKPGNTIYF. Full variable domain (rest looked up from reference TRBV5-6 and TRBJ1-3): DAGVTQSPTHLIKTRGQQVTLRCSPKSGHDTVSWYQQALGQGPQFIFQYYEEEERQRGNFPDRFSGHQFPNYSSELNVNALLLGDSALYLCASIETGKPGNTIYFGEGSWLTVV.

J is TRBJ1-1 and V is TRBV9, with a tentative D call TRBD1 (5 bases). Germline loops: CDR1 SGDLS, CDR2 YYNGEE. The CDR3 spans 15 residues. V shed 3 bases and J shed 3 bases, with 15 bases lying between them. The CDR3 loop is CASSALTGYDTEAFF. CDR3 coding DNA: TGTGCCAGCAGCGCCCTTACAGGTTATGACACTGAAGCTTTCTTT.

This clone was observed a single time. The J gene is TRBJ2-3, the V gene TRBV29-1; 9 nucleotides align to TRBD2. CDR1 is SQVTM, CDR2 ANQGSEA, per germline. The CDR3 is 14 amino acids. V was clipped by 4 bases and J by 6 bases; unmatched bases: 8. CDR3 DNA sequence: TGCAGCGTTGCCAGGCGGGAGGGCCATGATACGCAGTATTTT. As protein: CSVARREGHDTQYF.

In nucleotides, the CDR3 is TGTGCCAGCAGCCAATTGTTGGGACAGAACTACGAGCAGTACTTC. The encoded protein is CASSQLLGQNYEQYF. The chain combines TRBV4-2 with TRBJ2-7; TRBD1 matches 7 bases. The germline gives CDR1 LGHNA, CDR2 YNFKEQ. The CDR3 length is 15 residues. Trimming at V came to 2 bases and at J to 3 bases, leaving 7 bases not matched to a gene.

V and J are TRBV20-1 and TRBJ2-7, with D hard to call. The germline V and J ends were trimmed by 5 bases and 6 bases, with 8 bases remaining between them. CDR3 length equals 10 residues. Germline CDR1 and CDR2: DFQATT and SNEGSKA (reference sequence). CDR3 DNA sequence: TGCAGTGCTGGGCCCGGCGAGCAGTACTTC. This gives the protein CSAGPGEQYF.

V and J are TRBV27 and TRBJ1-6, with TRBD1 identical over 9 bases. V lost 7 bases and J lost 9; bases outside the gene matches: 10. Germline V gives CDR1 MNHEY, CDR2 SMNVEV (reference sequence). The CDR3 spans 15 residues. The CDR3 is CASTITGTGSSPLHF. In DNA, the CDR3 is TGTGCCAGCACCATAACCGGGACAGGGAGTTCACCCCTCCACTTT.

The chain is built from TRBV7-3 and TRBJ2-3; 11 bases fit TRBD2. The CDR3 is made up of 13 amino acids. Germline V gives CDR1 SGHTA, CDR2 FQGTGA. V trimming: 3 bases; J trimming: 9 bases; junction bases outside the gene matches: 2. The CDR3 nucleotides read TGTGCCAGCAGCTTGGGACTAGCGGAGACGCAGTATTTT. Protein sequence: CASSLGLAETQYF. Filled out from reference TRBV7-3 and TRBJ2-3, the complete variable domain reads GAGVSQTPSNKVTEKGKYVELRCDPISGHTALYWYRQSLGQGPEFLIYFQGTGAADDSGLPNDRFFAVRPEGSVSTLKIQRTERGDSAVYLCASSLGLAETQYFGPGTRLTVL.

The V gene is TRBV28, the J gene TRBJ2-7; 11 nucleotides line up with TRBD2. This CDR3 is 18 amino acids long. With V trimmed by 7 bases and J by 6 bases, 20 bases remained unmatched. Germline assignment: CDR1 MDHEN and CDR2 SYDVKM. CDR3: CASTTGLAAEIPTLEQYF. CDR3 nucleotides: TGTGCCAGCACCACGGGACTAGCGGCAGAAATCCCCACCCTCGAGCAGTACTTC.